The 18 T cell receptor beta chains given below trace back to one sample, sequenced in a study of blood T cell repertoires in COVID-19. Using immunoSEQ multiplex PCR, the repertoire was profiled, and TCRdb retains in-frame clones only, with some absent. The profile shows about 66,000 clones, about 90% of them singletons. The specimen was peripheral blood. The receptor source for this set is a human donor in a cohort sampled during active COVID-19.

CDR3 sequence (DNA): TGTGCCAGCAGTTACTCGTCAGACCGGGAAGAGCAGTTCTTC. Translating gives CASSYSSDREEQFF. V usage is TRBV6-5 and J usage is TRBJ2-1; D perhaps matches TRBD2 (5 bases). CDR3 length: 14 residues. Germline CDR1 reads MNHEY; CDR2 reads SVGAGI. The V and J ends lost 0 bases and 10 bases respectively, with 13 bases between them.

The chain links TRBV7-2 to TRBJ2-5, with unresolved D. The V end was cut by 7 bases, the J end by 0 bases, with 15 bases between. The CDR3 has 15 amino acids. Per the germline V gene, CDR1 is SGHTA and CDR2 is FQGNSA. The DNA of the CDR3 is TGTGCCAGCACTCTTATTTCAGCGAACCAAGAGACCCAGTACTTC. It encodes CASTLISANQETQYF.

The V call is TRBV5-5, the J call TRBJ1-6; 10 bases are shared with TRBD1. Germline CDR1 is SGHKS and CDR2 is YYEKEE (reference sequence). The CDR3 is 16 residues long. Trimming removed 4 bases from V and 10 bases from J; junction bases left unmatched: 11. CDR3 nucleotide sequence: TGTGCCAGCAGCCCGACGACCGGGACAGGGGAATCACCCCTCCACTTT. It is translated as CASSPTTGTGESPLHF.

V gene TRBV24-1 combines with J gene TRBJ2-5; 10 positions agree with TRBD2. In germline, CDR1 is KGHDR, CDR2 SFDVKD. The CDR3 is 18 residues long. The ends lost 9 bases at V and 5 bases at J; junction bases unmatched: 20. CDR3 in DNA: TGTGCCACCTCCCAAGGGTTCCCGTCTAGCGGGAGATGGGAGACCCAGTACTTC. Amino acid sequence: CATSQGFPSSGRWETQYF.

The V call is TRBV3-1 (or the pseudogene TRBV3-2), the J call TRBJ1-1; maybe TRBD1 (6 bases). This CDR3 has 19 amino acids. V lost 1 base, J lost 0 bases, and 21 bases lay in between. Germline loops: CDR1 LGHDT, CDR2 YNNKEL (reference sequence). The CDR3 sequence is CASSQGTDGTSSMNTEAFF. DNA of the CDR3: TGTGCCAGCAGCCAAGGGACAGATGGGACATCGAGCATGAACACTGAAGCTTTCTTT.

This chain connects TRBV19 to TRBJ2-1, with a tentative D call TRBD2 (6 bases). V was shortened by 5 bases and J by 13 bases, with 18 bases between the two germline ends. The CDR3 runs 13 residues. Per germline, CDR1 LNHDA and CDR2 SQIVND (reference sequence). CDR3 loop: CASSPANRDSQFF. For the CDR3, the DNA is TGTGCCAGTAGTCCTGCCAACCGGGACTCTCAGTTCTTC.

V usage is TRBV3-1 (or the pseudogene TRBV3-2) and J usage is TRBJ2-7; D possibly corresponds to TRBD1 (6 bases). V lost 3 bases and J lost 6, with 9 bases in between. This CDR3 has 12 amino acids. Germline V gives CDR1 LGHDT, CDR2 YNNKEL (reference sequence). The CDR3 spells CASSHTGTEQYF. CDR3 DNA sequence: TGTGCCAGCAGCCATACAGGGACCGAGCAGTACTTC.

V is TRBV7-6 and J is TRBJ2-7, with 8 bases matching TRBD1. V lost 4 bases and J lost 3; bases outside the gene matches: 2. In germline, CDR1 is SGHVS, CDR2 FNYEAQ. This CDR3 has 13 amino acids. The CDR3, as DNA: TGTGCCAGCAGCTCAGGGGGCATCTACGAGCAGTACTTC. Protein product: CASSSGGIYEQYF.

The chain couples TRBV9 to TRBJ2-5, with TRBD2 as a possible D gene (5 bases). Germline CDR1 SGDLS, CDR2 YYNGEE. With 4 bases removed from V and 5 bases from J, the gap between germline ends came to 21 bases. This CDR3 spans 16 amino acids. The CDR3 DNA is TGTGCCAGCAGCCCACCCGGGAAGGGAATAAGGGAGACCCAGTACTTC. Its translation: CASSPPGKGIRETQYF.

This chain links TRBV7-2 with TRBJ2-7, with TRBD1 matching 7 bases. Germline V CDR1 and CDR2: SGHTA, FQGNSA. The CDR3 is 14 residues long. The V and J ends lost 5 bases and 3 bases, in that order; junction bases with no gene match: 7. The CDR3 reads CASSLLDRDYEQYF. CDR3 bases: TGTGCCAGCAGCCTTCTAGACAGGGACTACGAGCAGTACTTC. Full variable domain (remainder filled in from reference TRBV7-2 and TRBJ2-7): GAGVSQSPSNKVTEKGKDVELRCDPISGHTALYWYRQSLGQGLEFLIYFQGNSAPDKSGLPSDRFSAERTGGSVSTLTIQRTQQEDSAVYLCASSLLDRDYEQYFGPGTRLTVT.

The chain joins TRBV5-1 to TRBJ2-7; 10 bases match TRBD1. This CDR3 is 19 amino acids long. V shed 1 base and J 0 bases; nucleotides not matched to a gene: 13. The germline V gene has CDR1 SGHRS and CDR2 YFSETQ. The CDR3 DNA is TGCGCCAGCAGCTTGTTTATGCCCGGCGGGACAGGGGACTCCTACGAGCAGTACTTC. Its translation: CASSLFMPGGTGDSYEQYF.

This chain connects TRBV7-2 to TRBJ2-1, with TRBD1 identical over 8 bases. Germline V gene sequence: CDR1 SGHTA, CDR2 FQGNSA. V was pared by 4 bases and J by 6 bases, with 5 bases of the junction left unmatched. This CDR3 region has 14 residues. The CDR3 DNA reads TGTGCCAGCAGCTCATTGGACAGGGTCAATGAGCAGTTCTTC. As protein: CASSSLDRVNEQFF. The variable domain in full, with the rest retrieved from reference TRBV7-2 and TRBJ2-1, is GAGVSQSPSNKVTEKGKDVELRCDPISGHTALYWYRQSLGQGLEFLIYFQGNSAPDKSGLPSDRFSAERTGGSVSTLTIQRTQQEDSAVYLCASSSLDRVNEQFFGPGTRLTVL.

The chain recombines TRBV6-5 with TRBJ1-1; 7 bases agree with TRBD1. CDR3 length equals 15 residues. Trimming cost V 2 bases and J 1 base; bases outside gene matches: 4. Germline values: CDR1 MNHEY, CDR2 SVGAGI. CDR3 sequence: CASSYDRASNTEAFF. CDR3 nucleotides: TGTGCCAGCAGTTACGACAGGGCCTCGAACACTGAAGCTTTCTTT.

This clone occurred a few times. This sequence joins TRBV7-2 and TRBJ1-6, with D unresolved. There are 15 residues in the CDR3. Germline V CDR1 and CDR2: SGHTA, FQGNSA. Deletions cut 5 bases from V and 10 bases from J, with 18 bases between. CDR3 in DNA: TGTGCCAGCAGCCTAGAGGGAGGGAGAGGCTCACCCCTCCACTTT. Its translation is CASSLEGGRGSPLHF.

J is TRBJ1-5 and V is TRBV11-2, with TRBD1 as a possible D gene (5 bases). Trimming cost V 4 bases and J 4 bases, with 14 bases left between them. The germline V gene has CDR1 SGHAT and CDR2 FQNNGV. This CDR3 region has 15 residues. The CDR3 protein is CASSSQGGANQPQHF. CDR3 nucleotide sequence: TGTGCCAGCAGCTCCCAGGGAGGAGCTAATCAGCCCCAGCATTTT.

This clone appeared a single time. The CDR3 loop is CASSEQGELFF. CDR3 in DNA: TGTGCCAGCAGCGAACAGGGGGAGCTGTTTTTT. The chain has TRBV6-6 and TRBJ2-2; no clear D gene. Trimming took 6 bases from V and 8 from J, leaving 7 bases between them. CDR1 is MNHNY, CDR2 SVGAGI, per germline (reference sequence). This CDR3 has 11 amino acids.

The V and J genes are TRBV19 and TRBJ2-7; 8 bases line up with TRBD2. J gave up 7 bases and V 3 bases, and 11 bases lay outside the gene matches. Germline CDR1 reads LNHDA; CDR2 reads SQIVND (reference sequence). The length of the CDR3 is 15 residues. DNA of the CDR3: TGTGCCAGTAGTATCCAAGCGGGGGCCTCCGGGGAGCAGTACTTC. Amino acid sequence: CASSIQAGASGEQYF.

The V gene is TRBV7-2, the J gene TRBJ1-5, with D maybe TRBD1 (5 bases). The CDR3 contains 15 residues. Trimming left V 5 bases short and J 3 bases short, with 14 bases between. Germline CDR1 and CDR2: SGHTA and FQGNSA. CDR3 nucleotides: TGTGCCAGCAGCCTCGAAGGACACTACAATCAGCCCCAGCATTTT. Residues: CASSLEGHYNQPQHF.